These 5 T cell receptor beta chains originate from one sample sequenced in a study of T cells in Graves' hyperthyroidism and ophthalmopathy. The TCR beta CDR3 regions underwent amplification using RNA transcripts as the source. HTBI primers were the set used in a first-round RT-PCR of the TCR CDR3. TCRdb itself ran the multiplex PCR reads through MiXCR, one entry per CDR3 protein. Altogether 300,000 to 450,000 distinct CDR3 sequences are present, approximately 13% being singletons, with the ten largest covering 20%. Sequencing was performed on blood. These TCRs come from a man under 40 with Graves' hyperthyroidism that later progressed to Graves' ophthalmopathy.

This clonotype showed up many times. The chain uses TRBV27 and TRBJ1-6; TRBD1 aligns across 7 bases. The germline CDR1 and CDR2 sequences are MNHEY and SMNVEV (reference sequence). J lost 7 bases, V lost 3 bases, and 6 bases had no gene match. This CDR3 has 15 amino acids. Here the CDR3 DNA reads TGTGCCAGCAGTTTGTCACAGGGGTTAAATTCACCCCTCCACTTT. Translation gives CASSLSQGLNSPLHF.

The sample holds a few counts of this clonotype. The V gene is TRBV10-3, the J gene TRBJ2-2; D possibly corresponds to TRBD2 (5 bases). The germline CDR1 and CDR2 sequences are ENHRY and SYGVKD. The CDR3 loop spans 16 amino acids. V lost 3 bases, J lost 1 base, and 12 bases lay in between. The CDR3 protein is CAISDFRGENTGELFF. As DNA, the CDR3 is TGTGCCATCAGTGATTTTCGGGGAGAGAACACCGGGGAGCTGTTTTTT.

The CDR3 region has the DNA TGCGCCAGCAGCTTGGAGTCAGAAGAGACCCAGTACTTC. Amino acids: CASSLESEETQYF. The rearrangement uses TRBV5-1 and TRBJ2-5, with D unclear. The CDR3 has 13 residues. Trimming removed 0 bases at V and 3 bases at J, with 6 bases between. CDR1 SGHRS and CDR2 YFSETQ come from the germline V gene.

The chain carries TRBV28 and TRBJ2-5; TRBD2 matches at 11 bases. The length of the CDR3 is 16 residues. The germline gives CDR1 MDHEN, CDR2 SYDVKM. The J segment lost 4 bases and the V segment lost 4 bases, leaving 8 bases of the junction unmatched. This CDR3 reads CASSSVAGGPRETQYF. CDR3 DNA: TGTGCCAGCAGTTCTGTAGCGGGGGGGCCGAGAGAGACCCAGTACTTC.

This clonotype was observed at least ten times. This sequence joins TRBV5-1 and TRBJ2-7; no reliable D call. The length of the CDR3 is 13 residues. Trimming removed 4 bases at V and 4 bases at J, with 12 bases between. CDR1 is SGHRS, CDR2 YFSETQ, per germline. The CDR3 region is CASSKGDGYEQYF. The CDR3 DNA follows: TGCGCCAGCAGCAAAGGTGACGGGTACGAGCAGTACTTC.